Listed below are T cell receptor beta chains from one sample, sequenced in a study of blood T cell repertoires in COVID-19. Sequenced by immunoSEQ multiplex PCR; TCRdb stores in-frame clones only, minus some. The data contain more than 200,000 clones, about 88% of them singletons. Sequenced: peripheral blood. The source of these receptors is a man aged 25-45 years with active or convalescent COVID-19. The CDR3 runs from the conserved cysteine through the conserved F or W. The order of the fields is J gene, V gene, clone size, D gene, CDR3 protein, CDR3 DNA. D genes are given only for firm matches. For some rows the clone size is stated as once, few or many, or as a class when expanded; others skip it.

>TRBJ2-4|TRBV18|-|TRBD2
CASSPAVFGGAKNIQYF
TGTGCCAGCTCACCTGCCGTCTTCGGGGGGGCCAAAAACATTCAGTACTTC
>TRBJ2-7|TRBV19|-|-
CASSTGHGLAYEQYF
TGTGCCAGTAGTACCGGGCACGGACTTGCCTACGAGCAGTACTTC
>TRBJ2-2|TRBV7-2|-|TRBD2
CASRRTSGATGVNTGELFF
TGTGCCAGCAGGAGGACTAGCGGGGCAACGGGGGTGAACACCGGGGAGCTGTTTTTT
>TRBJ2-1|TRBV7-2|-|-
CASSPAQDEQFF
TGTGCCAGCAGCCCCGCACAGGATGAGCAGTTCTTC
>TRBJ1-1|TRBV2|-|-
CASVELSLGGTEAFF
TGTGCCAGCGTTGAGCTATCTCTCGGTGGCACTGAAGCTTTCTTT
>TRBJ1-2|TRBV5-1|-|TRBD1
CASGDRAYGYTF
TGCGCCAGTGGGGACAGGGCCTATGGCTACACCTTC
>TRBJ2-1|TRBV5-1|-|-
CASSLYGEQFF
TGCGCCAGCAGCCTTTACGGTGAGCAGTTCTTC
>TRBJ1-3|TRBV6-5|-|-
CASSYTEFRSGNTIYF
TGTGCCAGCAGTTACACAGAGTTCCGCTCTGGAAACACCATATATTTT
>TRBJ2-2|TRBV10-3|-|-
CAISEFGKGKDGELFF
TGTGCCATCAGTGAGTTTGGAAAGGGGAAGGACGGGGAGCTGTTTTTT
>TRBJ1-6|TRBV3-1/TRBV3-2|-|TRBD1
CASSRGQGTSPLHF
TGTGCCAGCAGCCGGGGACAGGGGACTTCACCCCTCCACTTT
>TRBJ1-4|TRBV5-1|-|TRBD1
CASSAQGASVEKLFF
TGCGCCAGCAGCGCTCAGGGGGCGTCGGTTGAAAAACTGTTTTTT
>TRBJ2-2|TRBV7-3|once|TRBD1
CASRPQGAVGTGELFF
TGTGCCAGCAGGCCCCAGGGGGCCGTCGGCACCGGGGAGCTGTTTTTT
>TRBJ2-6|TRBV5-1|once|TRBD1
CASSEPGQGYPGANVLTF
TGCGCCAGCAGCGAACCGGGACAGGGATATCCTGGGGCCAACGTCCTGACTTTC
>TRBJ2-3|TRBV3-1/TRBV3-2|-|TRBD2
CASSPGVAGGLRDTQYF
TGTGCCAGCAGCCCCGGGGTAGCGGGGGGTCTGAGAGATACGCAGTATTTT
>TRBJ2-1|TRBV27|many|-
CASSNRDGYNEQFF
TGTGCCAGCAGCAACAGGGATGGTTACAATGAGCAGTTCTTC
>TRBJ1-6|TRBV4-1|few|TRBD1
CASSQEQGRFSPLHF
TGCGCCAGCAGCCAGGAACAGGGGAGGTTCTCCCCCCTCCACTTT
>TRBJ1-3|TRBV11-2|once|-
CASSLGGSGNTIYF
TGTGCCAGCAGCTTAGGAGGATCCGGAAACACCATATATTTT
>TRBJ1-1|TRBV10-3|-|TRBD1
CAISSGQGEAFF
TGTGCCATCAGTTCGGGACAGGGTGAAGCTTTCTTT
>TRBJ2-7|TRBV6-5|-|TRBD1
CASTPGTGFSEQYF
TGTGCCAGCACCCCCGGGACAGGTTTTTCCGAGCAGTACTTC
>TRBJ2-3|TRBV10-2|-|TRBD2
CASSEPGGVTAGGLPFTDTQYF
TGCGCCAGCAGTGAGCCCGGGGGGGTCACAGCGGGGGGACTTCCCTTCACAGATACGCAGTATTTT
>TRBJ2-5|TRBV7-8|-|TRBD1
CASSRNPGTVQETQYF
TGTGCCAGCAGCAGAAATCCCGGGACAGTTCAAGAGACCCAGTACTTC
>TRBJ1-5|TRBV6-2/TRBV6-3|-|-
CASSYSNRNQPQHF
TGTGCCAGCAGTTACTCGAACAGAAATCAGCCCCAGCATTTT